These 28 T cell receptor beta chains were all obtained from the same sample, sequenced in a study of graft-versus-host responses after intestinal transplantation. This table comes from immunoSEQ multiplex PCR, and its TCRdb copy is limited to in-frame clones, with some not included. The sample contains over 45,000 clones, approximately 90% of which appear only once. This material consisted of PBMCs, taken 26 days after transplant. Receptors originate from a human patient who received an intestinal transplant, so some T cells may come from the graft donor.

The chain is built from TRBV6-1 and TRBJ1-4, with a possible D match to TRBD1 (5 bases). The CDR3 covers 16 residues. Germline-derived CDR1 and CDR2 are MNHNS and SASEGT. Trimming removed 4 bases from V and 3 bases from J, with 15 bases in between. The CDR3 loop reads CASSAWGGEANEKLFF. CDR3 nucleotide sequence: TGTGCCAGCAGTGCCTGGGGGGGGGAAGCTAATGAAAAACTGTTTTTT.

This CDR3 is CASKPISRGAKNIQYF. The CDR3 DNA sequence: TGTGCCAGCAAGCCGATCTCCAGGGGGGCCAAAAACATTCAGTACTTC. This chain joins TRBV27 and TRBJ2-4; TRBD1 aligns across 7 bases. Trimming cost V 7 bases and J 1 base; bases outside gene matches: 10. This CDR3 is built from 16 residues. Germline V CDR1 and CDR2: MNHEY, SMNVEV (reference sequence).

The CDR3 loop is CASSLDGTGGGWAKNIQYF. The CDR3 DNA reads as TGCGCCAGCAGCTTGGACGGGACAGGGGGCGGGTGGGCCAAAAACATTCAGTACTTC. The chain has TRBV5-1 and TRBJ2-4; 12 bases are a match to TRBD1. Germline CDR1 SGHRS, CDR2 YFSETQ. V gave up 0 bases and J gave up 1 base; unmatched junction bases: 8. The CDR3 has 19 residues.

In DNA form, the CDR3 reads TGTGCCAGTAGTATCACAGGGCCCGGCACTGAAGCTTTCTTT. Residues: CASSITGPGTEAFF. The chain carries TRBV19 and TRBJ1-1; perhaps TRBD1 as D (6 bases). V lost 3 bases and J lost 4, with 12 bases in between. The CDR3 runs to 14 residues. Germline values: CDR1 LNHDA, CDR2 SQIVND (reference sequence).

This chain links TRBV10-2 with TRBJ2-3; TRBD2 matches 12 bases. Germline V lookup: CDR1 WSHSY, CDR2 SAAADI. This CDR3 has 17 amino acids. V lost 0 bases to trimming and J lost 6 bases; unmatched junction nucleotides: 7. The chain's CDR3 is CASSESMLAGGRDTQYF. CDR3 sequence (DNA): TGCGCCAGCAGTGAGTCGATGCTAGCGGGGGGGCGTGATACGCAGTATTTT.

The V and J genes are TRBV7-9 and TRBJ1-2, with D maybe TRBD1 (6 bases). This CDR3 is 15 amino acids long. V dropped 0 bases and J dropped 4 bases, with 12 bases sitting between them. Germline lookup yields CDR1 SEHNR and CDR2 FQNEAQ (reference sequence). The chain's CDR3 is CASSLAGGAGYGYTF. In nucleotides, the CDR3 is TGTGCCAGCAGCTTAGCGGGGGGGGCCGGCTATGGCTACACCTTC.

V is TRBV7-2 and J is TRBJ1-6; 7 nucleotides match TRBD1. Per the germline V gene, CDR1 is SGHTA and CDR2 is FQGNSA. CDR3 length equals 17 residues. V gave up 6 bases and J gave up 4 bases; unmatched junction bases: 12. DNA for the CDR3: TGTGCCAGCAGTTTTGTCCCCGGGACAGATTATAATTCACCCCTCCACTTT. Residues: CASSFVPGTDYNSPLHF.

This rearrangement joins TRBV30 to TRBJ2-2, with D perhaps TRBD2 (6 bases). Trimming cost V 0 bases and J 4 bases, with 12 bases left between them. The germline CDR1 and CDR2 sequences are GTSNPN and SVGIG (reference sequence). The CDR3 consists of 15 residues. CDR3 nucleotide sequence: TGTGCCTGGAGTGTACCCGGGGGTCCCACCGGGGAGCTGTTTTTT. This translates into CAWSVPGGPTGELFF. Supplemented by reference TRBV30 and TRBJ2-2, the full variable domain reads SQTIHQWPATLVQPVGSPLSLECTVEGTSNPNLYWYRQAAGRGLQLLFYSVGIGQISSEVPQNLSASRPQDRQFILSSKKLLLSDSGFYLCAWSVPGGPTGELFFGEGSRLTVL.

The chain is built from TRBV5-1 and TRBJ1-5, with D perhaps matching TRBD1 (6 bases). V was cut by 2 bases and J by 1 base, with 10 bases left in between. The CDR3 is made up of 15 amino acids. CDR1 and CDR2 from the germline V gene are SGHRS and YFSETQ. The CDR3 region has the DNA TGCGCCAGCAGCTTTGCAGGGGCGAGCAATCAGCCCCAGCATTTT. Encoded protein: CASSFAGASNQPQHF.

The rearrangement joins TRBV6-1 to TRBJ2-7; maybe TRBD2 (5 bases). This CDR3 has 13 residues. Looked up from germline, CDR1 is MNHNS and CDR2 is SASEGT. Trimming cost V 0 bases and J 6 bases, with 9 bases left between them. The CDR3 is CASSEAGRGEQYF. The CDR3 DNA is TGTGCCAGCAGTGAAGCTGGCCGGGGCGAGCAGTACTTC.

The V gene is TRBV5-1, the J gene TRBJ2-7, with 8 bases identical to TRBD2. The V gene's germline CDR1 is SGHRS and CDR2 YFSETQ. CDR3 size: 17 residues. The trim removed 0 bases at V and 5 bases at J, leaving 13 bases unmatched. CDR3 coding DNA: TGCGCCAGCAGCTTGGACGCGGGCGGGGGGTCGACCCACGAGCAGTACGTC. Translated, it gives CASSLDAGGGSTHEQYV.

The chain combines TRBV29-1 with TRBJ1-2, with D possibly being TRBD1 (5 bases). CDR1 and CDR2 (germline): SQVTM, ANQGSEA. Trimming shortened V by 2 bases and J by 0 bases, and 13 bases separated the two germline ends. The CDR3 spans 15 residues. This chain's CDR3 is CSVEPRTPANYGYTF. The CDR3 DNA reads TGCAGCGTTGAACCCCGGACACCTGCTAACTATGGCTACACCTTC.

The rearrangement uses TRBV6-1 and TRBJ1-2, with 10 bases aligning to TRBD1. This CDR3 region has 14 residues. V lost 8 bases to trimming and J lost 10 bases; unmatched junction nucleotides: 13. Germline values: CDR1 MNHNS, CDR2 SASEGT. DNA of the CDR3: TGTGCCAGCTCTAATCCGGGACAGGGGATCGACTACACCTTC. The encoded protein is CASSNPGQGIDYTF.

The chain joins TRBV5-6 to TRBJ2-4; 9 nucleotides line up with TRBD1. This CDR3 comprises 14 residues. Germline loops: CDR1 SGHDT, CDR2 YYEEEE. Losses at the gene ends were 3 bases for V and 8 bases for J; bases not matched to a gene: 6. CDR3 residues: CASSSPGQGYIQYF. The CDR3 DNA follows: TGTGCCAGCAGCTCACCGGGACAGGGATACATTCAGTACTTC.

The chain has TRBV2 and TRBJ2-7; 7 bases fit TRBD1. J gave up 3 bases and V 4 bases, and 3 bases lay outside the gene matches. There are 13 residues in the CDR3. Per germline, CDR1 SNHLY and CDR2 FYNNEI. This CDR3 is CASSVGQYYEQYV. The CDR3 DNA is TGTGCCAGCAGTGTGGGACAGTACTACGAGCAGTACGTC.

The CDR3, as DNA: TGTGCCAGCAGCTCCGGACAGGGCCTCGAGGTGATCCAGTACTTC. Translated, it gives CASSSGQGLEVIQYF. This chain connects TRBV7-9 to TRBJ2-5; TRBD1 matches 8 bases. V was pared by 4 bases and J by 10 bases, with 14 bases of the junction left unmatched. The CDR3 spans 15 residues. Per germline, CDR1 SEHNR and CDR2 FQNEAQ (reference sequence).

This clone came up once. V and J are TRBV6-6 and TRBJ2-5; 8 positions agree with TRBD2. CDR3 length: 14 residues. V dropped 8 bases and J dropped 5; count of bases not matched to a gene: 10. The germline gives CDR1 MNHNY, CDR2 SVGAGI (reference sequence). The CDR3 sequence: CASGPGGAVETQYF. CDR3 DNA: TGTGCCAGCGGTCCCGGGGGGGCAGTGGAGACCCAGTACTTC.

The CDR3 is CSVYEGNTEAFF. The CDR3 nucleotides are TGCAGCGTTTACGAGGGGAACACTGAAGCTTTCTTT. The chain uses TRBV29-1 and TRBJ1-1; D remains ambiguous. CDR3 length: 12 residues. V lost 5 bases and J 1 base, leaving 8 bases between the germline ends. Germline loops: CDR1 SQVTM, CDR2 ANQGSEA.

The V and J genes are TRBV29-1 and TRBJ2-7; no clear D gene. V was trimmed by 5 bases and J by 2 bases, leaving 13 bases between them. CDR3 length equals 13 residues. Germline V lookup: CDR1 SQVTM, CDR2 ANQGSEA. In nucleotides, the CDR3 is TGCAGCGTTCTCGTCGGCGAGGCCTACGAGCAGTACTTC. As protein: CSVLVGEAYEQYF.

The chain couples TRBV7-9 to TRBJ1-2; D may be TRBD1 (6 bases). The CDR3 has 15 amino acids. The germline gives CDR1 SEHNR, CDR2 FQNEAQ (reference sequence). Trimming left V 5 bases short and J 3 bases short, with 16 bases between. For the CDR3, the DNA is TGTGCCAGCAGCCCGATTCCAGGGGATGACTATGGCTACACCTTC. Residues: CASSPIPGDDYGYTF.

The chain uses TRBV30 and TRBJ1-2; 8 bases line up with TRBD1. The CDR3 runs to 14 residues. Trimming at V came to 5 bases and at J to 4 bases, leaving 9 bases not matched to a gene. Germline V gene lookup returns CDR1 GTSNPN and CDR2 SVGIG (reference sequence). The CDR3 DNA sequence: TGTGCCTGGCGGACCCTAGGGACAGGCTATGGCTACACCTTC. Protein: CAWRTLGTGYGYTF.

The gene calls are TRBV28 and TRBJ2-2; weak D call: TRBD2 (5 bases). Germline CDR1 MDHEN, CDR2 SYDVKM. V lost 11 bases and J 1 base, leaving 14 bases between the germline ends. The CDR3 contains 14 residues. CDR3 residues: CAAVRGLNTGELFF. DNA of the CDR3: TGTGCCGCAGTCCGGGGTTTGAACACCGGGGAGCTGTTTTTT.

This chain connects TRBV7-9 to TRBJ2-7; possible D gene TRBD1, 6 bases. This CDR3 has 15 amino acids. Germline lookup yields CDR1 SEHNR and CDR2 FQNEAQ (reference sequence). V lost 4 bases and J lost 2, with 15 bases in between. As DNA, the CDR3 is TGTGCCAGCAGCTCCAGACAGGCGGGCCCCTACGAGCAGTACGTC. Translated: CASSSRQAGPYEQYV.

This rearrangement joins TRBV5-6 to TRBJ2-1; tentatively, D is TRBD1 (5 bases). CDR1 is SGHDT, CDR2 YYEEEE, per germline. The germline V and J ends were trimmed by 4 bases and 0 bases, with 11 bases remaining between them. The CDR3 is made up of 15 amino acids. CDR3 coding DNA: TGTGCCAGCAGCCTTGACAGAAGCTCCTACAATGAGCAGTTCTTC. Translated, it gives CASSLDRSSYNEQFF.

This sequence joins TRBV12-5 and TRBJ2-1; TRBD1 aligns across 9 bases. Per germline, CDR1 LGHNT and CDR2 FRNRAP. This CDR3 comprises 13 residues. J gave up 6 bases and V 6 bases, and 3 bases lay outside the gene matches. The CDR3 DNA follows: TGTGCTAGTGGACCGGACAGGGGCAATGAGCAGTTCTTC. This sequence encodes CASGPDRGNEQFF.

The chain carries TRBV29-1 and TRBJ2-2, with 7 bases matching TRBD2. The length of the CDR3 is 14 residues. Germline trimming cut 6 bases from V and 5 bases from J; bases unmatched to any gene: 9. CDR1 and CDR2 (germline): SQVTM, ANQGSEA. The CDR3 DNA follows: TGCAGCGTACCCCGCTGGGGGGGGACCGGGGAGCTGTTTTTT. Encoded protein: CSVPRWGGTGELFF.

The rearrangement uses TRBV27 and TRBJ1-2, with D maybe TRBD1 (5 bases). Looked up from germline, CDR1 is MNHEY and CDR2 is SMNVEV (reference sequence). The CDR3 length is 13 residues. V lost 3 bases and J lost 2, with 7 bases in between. The CDR3 DNA follows: TGTGCCAGCAGTTTCCGGGGGAACTATGGCTACACCTTC. This encodes CASSFRGNYGYTF.

The CDR3 DNA reads TGTGCCAGCAGCTTATTTGTACGCGGGGACCAGCCCAATGAGCAGTTCTTC. This encodes CASSLFVRGDQPNEQFF. This chain joins TRBV7-3 and TRBJ2-1, with D possibly TRBD2 on 6 matching bases. This CDR3 is built from 17 residues. The ends were cut back, 2 bases at V and 6 bases at J, with 20 bases in the middle. Germline loops: CDR1 SGHTA, CDR2 FQGTGA. Complete variable domain (other parts from reference TRBV7-3 and TRBJ2-1): GAGVSQTPSNKVTEKGKYVELRCDPISGHTALYWYRQSLGQGPEFLIYFQGTGAADDSGLPNDRFFAVRPEGSVSTLKIQRTERGDSAVYLCASSLFVRGDQPNEQFFGPGTRLTVL.